The next 29 T cell receptor beta chains were all read from a single sample in a study of siplizumab effects on memory and regulatory T cells. Assay used: immunoSEQ multiplex PCR; TCRdb lists only in-frame clones, some missing. This sample has about 120,000 clones, with 85% to 95% found just once. Sequencing was performed on non-Treg CD4+ T cells sorted from blood. The receptor set was obtained from a human donor in good health.

The rearrangement uses TRBV19 and TRBJ1-2; 7 bases line up with TRBD1. Germline V gene lookup returns CDR1 LNHDA and CDR2 SQIVND (reference sequence). Unmatched junction bases numbered 11, after V lost 10 bases and J lost 6 bases. The CDR3 runs 13 residues. CDR3 sequence reads: CATLPRQGHGYTF. CDR3 coding DNA: TGTGCCACCCTTCCCAGACAGGGACATGGCTACACCTTC.

The chain recombines TRBV19 with TRBJ2-1; a possible D gene is TRBD2 (6 bases). V was clipped by 5 bases and J by 9 bases, with 11 bases between them. The CDR3 extends over 12 amino acids. Germline CDR1 LNHDA, CDR2 SQIVND (reference sequence). CDR3 region: CASSATRGEQFF. The CDR3 DNA reads as TGTGCCAGTAGTGCGACTAGGGGTGAGCAGTTCTTC.

The chain recombines TRBV30 with TRBJ1-6; D ambiguous. The CDR3 extends over 12 amino acids. The germline V gene encodes CDR1 GTSNPN and CDR2 SVGIG (reference sequence). Deletions cut 2 bases from V and 10 bases from J, with 9 bases between. The CDR3 protein is CAWSYVGSPLHF. CDR3 DNA sequence: TGTGCCTGGAGTTATGTCGGGTCACCCCTCCACTTT.

CDR3 residues: CASSEFMGSGNTDTQYF. In DNA form, the CDR3 reads TGTGCCAGCAGTGAATTTATGGGTAGCGGGAACACAGATACGCAGTATTTT. The V and J genes are TRBV25-1 and TRBJ2-3; 8 positions match TRBD2. J gave up 2 bases and V 1 base, and 8 bases lay outside the gene matches. This CDR3 has 17 residues. Germline CDR1 reads MGHDK; CDR2 reads SYGVNS.

J is TRBJ1-5 and V is TRBV5-1; 7 nucleotides align to TRBD1. This CDR3 spans 15 amino acids. CDR1 is SGHRS, CDR2 YFSETQ, per germline. With V trimmed by 0 bases and J by 7 bases, 7 bases remained unmatched. The CDR3 bases are TGCGCCAGCAGCTTGGCCGGGACAGCGCAACAGCCCCAGCATTTT. As protein: CASSLAGTAQQPQHF.

The V and J genes are TRBV7-9 and TRBJ2-1; D possibly corresponds to TRBD2 (6 bases). The CDR3 is made up of 16 amino acids. Deletions cut 2 bases from V and 7 bases from J, with 18 bases between. The germline V gene encodes CDR1 SEHNR and CDR2 FQNEAQ (reference sequence). The CDR3 reads CASSLITSLIGNEQFF. Here the CDR3 DNA reads TGTGCCAGCAGCTTAATAACTAGCTTAATTGGAAATGAGCAGTTCTTC.

In regard to this clone: Other DNA sequences in this specimen translate into the identical CDR3. The chain joins TRBV9 to TRBJ1-6; unclear D gene. Germline assignment: CDR1 SGDLS and CDR2 YYNGEE. Trimming cost V 0 bases and J 7 bases, with 8 bases left between them. The CDR3 runs to 14 residues. This CDR3 reads CASSVDIQNSPLHF. The CDR3 DNA is TGTGCCAGCAGCGTAGATATCCAGAATTCACCCCTCCACTTT.

The V and J genes are TRBV18 and TRBJ1-3; tentatively, D is TRBD1 (6 bases). Germline V gene data show CDR1 as KGHSH and CDR2 as LQKENI. Trimming took off 0 bases at V and 3 bases at J, with 15 bases between the two ends. CDR3 size: 17 residues. This chain's CDR3 is CASSPPDSWGVGNTIYF. CDR3 nucleotides: TGTGCCAGCTCACCACCGGACAGTTGGGGCGTTGGAAACACCATATATTTT.

The chain carries TRBV7-2 and TRBJ1-1; tentative D call: TRBD1 (5 bases). Germline-derived CDR1 and CDR2 are SGHTA and FQGNSA. The V end was cut by 2 bases, the J end by 1 base, with 8 bases between. The CDR3 totals 14 residues. The CDR3 DNA reads TGTGCCAGCAGCTTATTTGGGGGGAACACTGAAGCTTTCTTT. It codes for CASSLFGGNTEAFF. Based on the CDR3 plus reference TRBV7-2 and TRBJ1-1, the full variable domain is GAGVSQSPSNKVTEKGKDVELRCDPISGHTALYWYRQSLGQGLEFLIYFQGNSAPDKSGLPSDRFSAERTGGSVSTLTIQRTQQEDSAVYLCASSLFGGNTEAFFGQGTRLTVV.

CDR3 DNA: TGCGCCAGCAGCCAAGATCCCACCGAAAAACTGTTTTTT. It codes for CASSQDPTEKLFF. The chain links TRBV4-1 to TRBJ1-4; unclear D gene. V lost 0 bases, J lost 8 bases, and 7 bases lay in between. Per the germline V gene, CDR1 is MGHRA and CDR2 is YSYEKL. This CDR3 has 13 residues.

The rearrangement uses TRBV6-1 and TRBJ2-5, with 8 bases aligning to TRBD1. V lost 2 bases and J lost 5; bases outside the gene matches: 4. The length of the CDR3 is 14 residues. Germline loops: CDR1 MNHNS, CDR2 SASEGT. CDR3: CASSEQGARETQYF. CDR3 DNA: TGTGCCAGCAGTGAACAGGGGGCGCGGGAGACCCAGTACTTC.

The chain is built from TRBV28 and TRBJ2-1, with D uncertain. CDR1 MDHEN and CDR2 SYDVKM come from the germline V gene. The CDR3 extends over 15 amino acids. The V gene lost 6 bases and the J gene lost 4 bases, with 16 bases spanning the gap. The CDR3 sequence: CASSLRSRSYNEQFF. CDR3 in DNA: TGTGCCAGCAGCCTACGGAGTAGATCTTACAATGAGCAGTTCTTC.

The V gene is TRBV23-1, the J gene TRBJ1-5; 11 positions match TRBD1. TRBV23-1 is annotated as an ORF whose role is uncertain. The J segment lost 6 bases and the V segment lost 10 bases, leaving 14 bases of the junction unmatched. The CDR3 is 16 residues long. The CDR3 coding sequence is TGCGCCACCTCGGACAGGGGGCAGTGGGGGGGTCAGCCCCAGCATTTT. Translation gives CATSDRGQWGGQPQHF.

The rearrangement uses TRBV4-3 and TRBJ1-1, with a tentative D call TRBD1 (6 bases). V was trimmed by 1 base and J by 1 base, leaving 10 bases between them. This CDR3 comprises 15 residues. CDR1 and CDR2 from the germline V gene are LGHNA and YSLEER. The CDR3 is CASSQGGAGNTEAFF. The DNA of the CDR3 is TGCGCCAGCAGCCAAGGGGGGGCGGGGAACACTGAAGCTTTCTTT.

This sequence joins TRBV19 and TRBJ2-2; D remains ambiguous. The CDR3 is 15 amino acids. V lost 4 bases and J lost 1, with 10 bases in between. Germline V lookup: CDR1 LNHDA, CDR2 SQIVND (reference sequence). The CDR3 sequence is CASSNPVLNTGELFF. The CDR3 nucleotides read TGTGCCAGTAGTAACCCTGTCTTGAACACCGGGGAGCTGTTTTTT. Full variable domain (missing parts from reference TRBV19 and TRBJ2-2): DGGITQSPKYLFRKEGQNVTLSCEQNLNHDAMYWYRQDPGQGLRLIYYSQIVNDFQKGDIAEGYSVSREKKESFPLTVTSAQKNPTAFYLCASSNPVLNTGELFFGEGSRLTVL.

V usage is TRBV6-5 and J usage is TRBJ2-7; the D gene is possibly TRBD2 (5 bases). The V end was cut by 0 bases, the J end by 5 bases, with 11 bases between. In germline, CDR1 is MNHEY, CDR2 SVGAGI. This CDR3 comprises 14 residues. The DNA of the CDR3 is TGTGCCAGCAGTTACTCGGGGAGTAGGCACGAGCAGTACTTC. Residues: CASSYSGSRHEQYF.

The chain combines TRBV18 with TRBJ1-3; D is possibly TRBD1 (6 bases). There are 14 residues in the CDR3. Germline CDR1 and CDR2: KGHSH and LQKENI. Trimming cost V 6 bases and J 1 base, with 10 bases left between them. CDR3 loop: CASSTDRSGNTIYF. Written as DNA, the CDR3 is TGTGCCAGCTCGACAGACAGGTCTGGAAACACCATATATTTT.

The chain joins TRBV6-5 to TRBJ2-7, with D possibly matching TRBD1 (6 bases). Per the germline V gene, CDR1 is MNHEY and CDR2 is SVGAGI. Trimming took off 2 bases at V and 1 base at J, with 12 bases between the two ends. This CDR3 has 15 residues. This chain's CDR3 is CASSYLTGSSYEQYF. DNA for the CDR3: TGTGCCAGCAGTTACCTAACAGGGTCTTCCTACGAGCAGTACTTC.

The chain carries TRBV28 and TRBJ1-1, with D possibly matching TRBD1 (5 bases). Trimming took 8 bases from V and 3 from J, leaving 13 bases between them. There are 13 residues in the CDR3. Germline lookup yields CDR1 MDHEN and CDR2 SYDVKM. CDR3 residues: CASVGGGYTEAFF. In DNA form, the CDR3 reads TGTGCCAGCGTCGGGGGAGGATACACTGAAGCTTTCTTT.

The V gene is TRBV7-3, the J gene TRBJ2-3, with no clear D. The CDR3 spans 15 residues. V lost 2 bases to trimming and J lost 4 bases, with 13 bases between them. CDR1 is SGHTA and CDR2 is FQGTGA in the germline V gene. Written as DNA, the CDR3 is TGTGCCAGCAGCTTAGGGAAGGTGTTCGCAGATACGCAGTATTTT. It specifies CASSLGKVFADTQYF. Full variable domain (outside the CDR3, taken from reference TRBV7-3 and TRBJ2-3): GAGVSQTPSNKVTEKGKYVELRCDPISGHTALYWYRQSLGQGPEFLIYFQGTGAADDSGLPNDRFFAVRPEGSVSTLKIQRTERGDSAVYLCASSLGKVFADTQYFGPGTRLTVL.

The V call is TRBV13, the J call TRBJ2-6; D gene ambiguous. The CDR3 is 15 residues long. Deletions cut 1 base from V and 2 bases from J, with 6 bases between. The V gene's germline CDR1 is PRHDT and CDR2 FYEKMQ (reference sequence). CDR3 bases: TGTGCCAGCAGCTTAGTGGGTACTGGGGCCAACGTCCTGACTTTC. It encodes CASSLVGTGANVLTF.

The chain uses TRBV7-2 and TRBJ2-2; 9 positions match TRBD2. CDR1 is SGHTA and CDR2 is FQGNSA in the germline V gene. This CDR3 comprises 16 residues. V lost 3 bases to trimming and J lost 0 bases; unmatched junction nucleotides: 2. The CDR3 here is CASSFIAGANTGELFF. The CDR3 region has the DNA TGTGCCAGCAGCTTTATAGCGGGGGCGAACACCGGGGAGCTGTTTTTT.

Here the CDR3 reads CASTRQGANEKLFF. In DNA form, the CDR3 reads TGTGCCAGCACCAGACAGGGGGCTAATGAAAAACTGTTTTTT. This chain links TRBV27 with TRBJ1-4; TRBD1 agrees at 9 bases. The V segment lost 7 bases and the J segment 3 bases; nucleotides outside the gene matches: 3. Germline CDR1 and CDR2: MNHEY and SMNVEV (reference sequence). The CDR3 is made up of 14 amino acids. Full variable domain (missing parts from reference TRBV27 and TRBJ1-4): EAQVTQNPRYLITVTGKKLTVTCSQNMNHEYMSWYRQDPGLGLRQIYYSMNVEVTDKGDVPEGYKVSRKEKRNFPLILESPSPNQTSLYFCASTRQGANEKLFFGSGTQLSVL.

The chain uses TRBV11-2 and TRBJ1-1; possible D gene TRBD1, 6 bases. Germline V gene lookup returns CDR1 SGHAT and CDR2 FQNNGV. The CDR3 extends over 12 amino acids. Trimming stripped 0 bases from V and 11 bases from J, with 10 bases between. The CDR3 sequence: CASSLDRGVAFF. CDR3 nucleotide sequence: TGTGCCAGCAGCTTAGATAGGGGGGTGGCTTTCTTT.

The chain joins TRBV11-2 to TRBJ2-3; TRBD2 agrees at 7 bases. Trimming at V came to 5 bases and at J to 0 bases, leaving 5 bases not matched to a gene. From germline, CDR1 is SGHAT and CDR2 FQNNGV. The CDR3 totals 15 residues. This CDR3 is CASSTTGGSTDTQYF. The CDR3 region has the DNA TGTGCCAGCAGCACAACGGGGGGAAGCACAGATACGCAGTATTTT.

The V gene is TRBV30, the J gene TRBJ2-7, with D perhaps matching TRBD2 (6 bases). The CDR3 has 15 amino acids. The germline gives CDR1 GTSNPN, CDR2 SVGIG (reference sequence). V was trimmed by 3 bases and J by 2 bases, leaving 17 bases between them. The CDR3 spells CAWRAGGANTYEQYF. In nucleotides, the CDR3 is TGTGCCTGGAGGGCCGGAGGGGCGAACACCTACGAGCAGTACTTC.

The chain is built from TRBV7-3 and TRBJ2-1; D ambiguous. Deletions cut 4 bases from V and 0 bases from J, with 7 bases between. Germline V gives CDR1 SGHTA, CDR2 FQGTGA. This CDR3 is 14 amino acids long. The CDR3 coding sequence is TGTGCCAGCAGCTCTCGAAGCTCCTACAATGAGCAGTTCTTC. Translation: CASSSRSSYNEQFF.

The V gene is TRBV14, the J gene TRBJ2-7; TRBD1 aligns across 7 bases. Looked up from germline, CDR1 is SGHDN and CDR2 is FVKESK. CDR3 length: 17 residues. The ends lost 0 bases at V and 5 bases at J; junction bases unmatched: 13. This CDR3 reads CASSQDLGQAALNEQYF. Written as DNA, the CDR3 is TGTGCCAGCAGCCAAGATCTCGGACAGGCCGCCCTCAACGAGCAGTACTTC.

The V gene is TRBV5-6, the J gene TRBJ2-1; 7 bases map to TRBD1. V trimming: 4 bases; J trimming: 6 bases; junction bases outside the gene matches: 16. In germline, CDR1 is SGHDT, CDR2 YYEEEE. The CDR3 is 17 amino acids. The CDR3 DNA follows: TGTGCCAGCAGCCCCCTCGGCGGCACAGGGGCCACCAATGAGCAGTTCTTC. Amino acid sequence: CASSPLGGTGATNEQFF.